The T cell receptor (beta chain) under discussion was sequenced for a study of blood T cell repertoires in COVID-19. Across the whole study: Sites across the United States, Italy and Spain contributed samples from acute and convalescent COVID-19. Nucleic acid was either cDNA or gDNA, and it came from T cells, B-cell-depleted T cells, or PBMCs.

Study processing details: Quantification of nucleated cells was approximated via reference gene primer amplification. This table comes from immunoSEQ multiplex PCR, and its TCRdb copy is limited to in-frame clones, with some not included. The V and J calls and clone size come from that table; D and trimming were worked out from the DNA. Among around 260,000 clones listed, 70% to 90% were seen once. The CDR3 runs to 13 residues. Trimming at V came to 10 bases and at J to 6 bases, leaving 9 bases not matched to a gene. Germline assignment: CDR1 SGHVS and CDR2 FQNEAQ. Patients in Seattle were enrolled during active infection, then followed longitudinally.

The sample taken for sequencing was peripheral blood. The chain recombines TRBV7-8 with TRBJ2-1, with 7 bases that match TRBD1. The TCR was taken from a human donor with COVID-19, enrolled during active disease. The donor label of this sample is uncertain. CDR3: CATRKGQINEQFF. For the CDR3, the DNA is TGTGCCACCCGAAAGGGACAGATCAATGAGCAGTTCTTC.